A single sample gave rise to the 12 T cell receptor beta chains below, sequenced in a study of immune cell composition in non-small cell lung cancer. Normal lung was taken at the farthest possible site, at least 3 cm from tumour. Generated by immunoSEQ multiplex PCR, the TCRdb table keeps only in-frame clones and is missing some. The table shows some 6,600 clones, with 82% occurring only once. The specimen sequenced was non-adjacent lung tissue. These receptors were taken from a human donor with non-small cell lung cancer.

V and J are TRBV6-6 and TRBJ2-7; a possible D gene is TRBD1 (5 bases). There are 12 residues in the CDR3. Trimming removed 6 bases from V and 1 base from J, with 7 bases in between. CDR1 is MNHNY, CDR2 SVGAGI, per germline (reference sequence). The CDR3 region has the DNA TGTGCCAGCAGACAGGCTTCCTACGAGCAGTACTTC. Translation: CASRQASYEQYF.

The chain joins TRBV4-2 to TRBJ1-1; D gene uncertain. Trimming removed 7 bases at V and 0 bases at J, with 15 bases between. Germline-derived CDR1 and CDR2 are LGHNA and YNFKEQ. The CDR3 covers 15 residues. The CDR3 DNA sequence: TGTGCCAGCACCACATTGGAGAGAATGAACACTGAAGCTTTCTTT. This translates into CASTTLERMNTEAFF.

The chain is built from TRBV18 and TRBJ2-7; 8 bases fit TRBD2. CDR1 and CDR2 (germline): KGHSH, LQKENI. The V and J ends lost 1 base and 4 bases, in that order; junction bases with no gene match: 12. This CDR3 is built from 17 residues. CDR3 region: CASSPQGKREQSYEQYF. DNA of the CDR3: TGTGCCAGCTCACCACAGGGAAAGCGGGAGCAATCATACGAGCAGTACTTC.

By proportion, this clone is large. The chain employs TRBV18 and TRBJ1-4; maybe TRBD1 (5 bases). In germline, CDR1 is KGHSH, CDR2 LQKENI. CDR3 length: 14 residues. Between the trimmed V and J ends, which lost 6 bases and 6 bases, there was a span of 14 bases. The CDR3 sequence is CASSPSGNDEKLFF. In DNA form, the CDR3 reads TGTGCCAGCTCCCCCTCAGGGAACGATGAAAAACTGTTTTTT.

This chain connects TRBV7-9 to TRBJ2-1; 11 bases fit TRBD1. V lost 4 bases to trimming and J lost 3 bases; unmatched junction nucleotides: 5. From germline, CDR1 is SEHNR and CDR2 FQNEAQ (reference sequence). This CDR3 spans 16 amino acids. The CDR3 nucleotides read TGTGCCAGCAGCTCCGGGACAGGGGGTGGCTACAATGAGCAGTTCTTC. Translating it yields CASSSGTGGGYNEQFF.

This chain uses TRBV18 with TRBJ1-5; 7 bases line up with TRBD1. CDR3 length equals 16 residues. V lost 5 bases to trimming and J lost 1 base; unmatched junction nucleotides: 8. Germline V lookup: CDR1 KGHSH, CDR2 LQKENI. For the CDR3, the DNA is TGTGCCAGCTCATCATCGACAGGGATAAGCAATCAGCCCCAGCATTTT. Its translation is CASSSSTGISNQPQHF.

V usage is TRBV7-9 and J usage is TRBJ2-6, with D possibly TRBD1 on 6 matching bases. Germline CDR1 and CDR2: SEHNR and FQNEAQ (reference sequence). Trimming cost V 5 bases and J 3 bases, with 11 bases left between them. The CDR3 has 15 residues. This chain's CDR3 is CASSATGRGANVLTF. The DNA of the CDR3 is TGTGCCAGCAGCGCAACAGGGCGTGGGGCCAACGTCCTGACTTTC.

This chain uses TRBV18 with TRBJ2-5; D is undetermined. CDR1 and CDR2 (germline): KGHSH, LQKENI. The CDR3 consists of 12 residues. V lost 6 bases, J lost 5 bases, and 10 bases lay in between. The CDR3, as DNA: TGTGCCAGCTCGCCGTCTGAGGAGACCCAGTACTTC. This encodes CASSPSEETQYF. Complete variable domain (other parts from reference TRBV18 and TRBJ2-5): NAGVMQNPRHLVRRRGQEARLRCSPMKGHSHVYWYRQLPEEGLKFMVYLQKENIIDESGMPKERFSAEFPKEGPSILRIQQVVRGDSAAYFCASSPSEETQYFGPGTRLLVL.

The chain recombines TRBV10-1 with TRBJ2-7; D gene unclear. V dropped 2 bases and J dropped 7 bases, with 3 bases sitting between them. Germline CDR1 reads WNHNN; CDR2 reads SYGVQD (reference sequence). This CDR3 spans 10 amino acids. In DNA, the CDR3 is TGCGCCAGCAGTGAGGTAGAGCAGTACTTC. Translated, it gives CASSEVEQYF.

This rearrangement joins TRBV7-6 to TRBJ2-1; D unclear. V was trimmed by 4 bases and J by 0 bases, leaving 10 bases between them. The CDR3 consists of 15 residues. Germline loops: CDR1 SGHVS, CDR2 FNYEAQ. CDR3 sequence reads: CASSSTESSYNEQFF. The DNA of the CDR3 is TGTGCCAGCAGCTCCACTGAGAGCTCCTACAATGAGCAGTTCTTC. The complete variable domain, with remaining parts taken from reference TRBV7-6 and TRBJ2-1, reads GAGVSQSPRYKVTKRGQDVALRCDPISGHVSLYWYRQALGQGPEFLTYFNYEAQQDKSGLPNDRFSAERPEGSISTLTIQRTEQRDSAMYRCASSSTESSYNEQFFGPGTRLTVL.

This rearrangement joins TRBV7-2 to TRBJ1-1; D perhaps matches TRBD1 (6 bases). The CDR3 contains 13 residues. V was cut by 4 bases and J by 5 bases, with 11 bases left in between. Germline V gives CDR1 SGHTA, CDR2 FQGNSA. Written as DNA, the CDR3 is TGTGCCAGCAGCTGGGAGGGGGAGACTGAAGCTTTCTTT. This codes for CASSWEGETEAFF.

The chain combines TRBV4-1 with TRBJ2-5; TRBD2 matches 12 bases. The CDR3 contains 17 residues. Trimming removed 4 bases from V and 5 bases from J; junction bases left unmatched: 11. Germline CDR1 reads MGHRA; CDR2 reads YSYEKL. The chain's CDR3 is CASSPNPTSGSRETQYF. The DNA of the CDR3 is TGCGCCAGCAGCCCCAACCCGACTAGCGGGAGCCGGGAGACCCAGTACTTC.